These 24 T cell receptor beta chains were sequenced from one sample in a study of OX40 agonist ivuxolimab in advanced cancers. The assay was immunoSEQ multiplex PCR, and TCRdb's table has in-frame clones only and misses some. The sample records 95,000 to 150,000 clones, just under 95% being singletons. The sample consisted of CD4+ or CD8+ T cells sorted from blood, taken in a trial of the OX40 agonist ivuxolimab. These receptors all stem from an adult with an advanced solid tumor such as melanoma, head and neck, liver or kidney cancer.

J is TRBJ1-5 and V is TRBV6-1; 7 bases are a match to TRBD1. Germline CDR1 and CDR2: MNHNS and SASEGT. Trimming cost V 6 bases and J 8 bases; bases outside gene matches: 7. The CDR3 covers 13 residues. CDR3 in DNA: TGTGCCAGCAGCGGGACAGTACGGGAGCCCCAGCATTTT. Protein sequence: CASSGTVREPQHF.

J is TRBJ1-5 and V is TRBV19; 9 bases map to TRBD1. CDR3 size: 16 residues. CDR1 and CDR2 (germline): LNHDA, SQIVND (reference sequence). The V segment lost 3 bases and the J segment 6 bases; nucleotides outside the gene matches: 9. CDR3 sequence: CASSIGPRQGGQPQHF. The CDR3 coding sequence is TGTGCCAGTAGTATTGGGCCCCGACAGGGGGGTCAGCCCCAGCATTTT.

This chain joins TRBV5-4 and TRBJ2-7; a weak D match, TRBD2 (5 bases). The V gene's germline CDR1 is SGHNT and CDR2 YYREEE (reference sequence). Trimming left V 5 bases short and J 0 bases short, with 15 bases between. The CDR3 has 15 amino acids. For the CDR3, the DNA is TGTGCCAGCAGTTTGACTAATCAATTCTCCTACGAGCAGTACTTC. Translating gives CASSLTNQFSYEQYF. Combining the CDR3 with reference TRBV5-4 and TRBJ2-7 gives the whole variable domain ETGVTQSPTHLIKTRGQQVTLRCSSQSGHNTVSWYQQALGQGPQFIFQYYREEENGRGNFPPRFSGLQFPNYSSELNVNALELDDSALYLCASSLTNQFSYEQYFGPGTRLTVT.

The J gene is TRBJ2-3, the V gene TRBV5-4, with D maybe TRBD1 (5 bases). The length of the CDR3 is 14 residues. The germline V gene encodes CDR1 SGHNT and CDR2 YYREEE (reference sequence). With 0 bases removed from V and 6 bases from J, the gap between germline ends came to 11 bases. CDR3 sequence reads: CASSLELGADTQYF. DNA of the CDR3: TGTGCCAGCAGCTTGGAGCTAGGGGCGGATACGCAGTATTTT.

The chain joins TRBV5-6 to TRBJ2-3; TRBD2 might be the D (6 bases). V shed 4 bases and J shed 2 bases, with 14 bases lying between them. Germline V gene sequence: CDR1 SGHDT, CDR2 YYEEEE. This CDR3 spans 15 amino acids. CDR3 nucleotide sequence: TGTGCCAGCAGCCGTAGCGGATTATACACAGATACGCAGTATTTT. This sequence encodes CASSRSGLYTDTQYF.

This clone was seen a single time. The genes are TRBV9 and TRBJ2-3; 9 positions match TRBD1. The J segment lost 4 bases and the V segment lost 3 bases, leaving 6 bases of the junction unmatched. Per the germline V gene, CDR1 is SGDLS and CDR2 is YYNGEE. This CDR3 is 15 amino acids long. The CDR3 reads CASSGDRAESDTQYF. CDR3 DNA: TGTGCCAGCAGCGGGGACAGGGCGGAATCAGATACGCAGTATTTT.

The genes are TRBV6-4 and TRBJ2-3, with D possibly TRBD1 on 6 matching bases. The CDR3 has 17 residues. V was shortened by 0 bases and J by 0 bases, with 13 bases between the two germline ends. The germline gives CDR1 MRHNA, CDR2 SNTAGT. The CDR3 DNA sequence: TGTGCCAGCAGTGACTCTCCGGGACAAAGGAGCACAGATACGCAGTATTTT. Its translation: CASSDSPGQRSTDTQYF.

The genes are TRBV5-1 and TRBJ2-1; TRBD2 might be the D (6 bases). The germline V and J ends were trimmed by 1 base and 9 bases, with 8 bases remaining between them. The length of the CDR3 is 12 residues. Germline V gene sequence: CDR1 SGHRS, CDR2 YFSETQ. The CDR3 DNA is TGCGCCAGCAGCTTGCCCGGGAGTGAGCAGTTCTTC. Translation: CASSLPGSEQFF.

Regarding this clone: Other DNA sequences within the sample encode an identical CDR3. The chain employs TRBV11-3 and TRBJ2-2; D is unresolved. V lost 3 bases, J lost 1 base, and 0 bases lay in between. CDR1 and CDR2 from the germline V gene are SGHNT and YENEEA. This CDR3 region has 12 residues. The CDR3 coding sequence is TGTGCCAGCAGCTTGAACACCGGGGAGCTGTTTTTT. Protein sequence: CASSLNTGELFF.

The rearrangement uses TRBV6-1 and TRBJ1-1, with D possibly being TRBD1 (6 bases). Per germline, CDR1 MNHNS and CDR2 SASEGT. This CDR3 comprises 11 residues. The germline V and J ends were trimmed by 6 bases and 7 bases, with 9 bases remaining between them. The DNA of the CDR3 is TGTGCCAGCAGACAGGGCGGTGAAGCTTTCTTT. This gives the protein CASRQGGEAFF.

The J gene is TRBJ1-2, the V gene TRBV28, with 7 bases identical to TRBD1. Trimming cost V 5 bases and J 8 bases; bases outside gene matches: 8. The germline CDR1 and CDR2 sequences are MDHEN and SYDVKM. The CDR3 consists of 13 residues. For the CDR3, the DNA is TGTGCCAGCAGTGAAACAGGGGTCGGGGGCTACACCTTC. As protein: CASSETGVGGYTF.

This clone was observed a few times. The chain joins TRBV5-6 to TRBJ1-6, with D tentatively TRBD1 (6 bases). Deletions cut 6 bases from V and 6 bases from J, with 13 bases between. This CDR3 has 14 amino acids. Germline values: CDR1 SGHDT, CDR2 YYEEEE. The CDR3 DNA sequence: TGTGCCAGCAAAACAGCGGGGGCTAATTCACCCCTCCACTTT. Encoded protein: CASKTAGANSPLHF.

The chain couples TRBV5-8 to TRBJ1-5, with a tentative D call TRBD1 (5 bases). The V end lost 1 base, the J end lost 4 bases, and 18 bases lay between the germline ends. CDR1 and CDR2 (germline): SGHTS, YDEGEE. The CDR3 runs 17 residues. Written as DNA, the CDR3 is TGTGCCAGCAGCTTGTTTTTTCAGAGGGGCAGAAATCAGCCCCAGCATTTT. Translated, it gives CASSLFFQRGRNQPQHF.

The chain has TRBV5-1 and TRBJ1-1, with a tentative D call TRBD1 (6 bases). The CDR3 runs 14 residues. CDR1 and CDR2 from the germline V gene are SGHRS and YFSETQ. V dropped 4 bases and J dropped 3 bases, with 13 bases sitting between them. The CDR3 reads CASSAIRGDTEAFF. In DNA form, the CDR3 reads TGCGCCAGCAGCGCGATCAGGGGAGACACTGAAGCTTTCTTT.

The genes are TRBV7-2 and TRBJ2-2, with D tentatively TRBD1 (5 bases). Trimming removed 3 bases at V and 6 bases at J, with 20 bases between. This CDR3 has 17 residues. Germline V gene sequence: CDR1 SGHTA, CDR2 FQGNSA. Written as DNA, the CDR3 is TGTGCCAGCAGCTTGGGTACAGGTTATTTATTTGCCGGGGAGCTGTTTTTT. Protein sequence: CASSLGTGYLFAGELFF.

The V call is TRBV5-5, the J call TRBJ1-4; D is perhaps TRBD1 (5 bases). The length of the CDR3 is 15 residues. Germline V lookup: CDR1 SGHKS, CDR2 YYEKEE (reference sequence). Trimming pared 4 bases from V and 2 bases from J, leaving 12 bases between. The CDR3 DNA reads TGTGCCAGCAGCCGATTAAGGGGTACTAATGAAAAACTGTTTTTT. The encoded protein is CASSRLRGTNEKLFF.

The chain combines TRBV2 with TRBJ1-3, with 9 bases identical to TRBD1. CDR1 is SNHLY and CDR2 is FYNNEI in the germline V gene. The CDR3 runs to 18 residues. The V segment lost 5 bases and the J segment 3 bases; nucleotides outside the gene matches: 14. This CDR3 reads CASSRPTTGGPSGNTIYF. The CDR3 coding sequence is TGTGCCAGCAGTCGTCCGACCACAGGGGGCCCGAGTGGAAACACCATATATTTT.

In this sample, this clone turned up once. The chain recombines TRBV19 with TRBJ2-7; tentatively, D is TRBD1 (5 bases). V lost 5 bases and J lost 6, with 14 bases in between. Germline V gene data show CDR1 as LNHDA and CDR2 as SQIVND (reference sequence). The CDR3 loop spans 13 amino acids. The CDR3 here is CASSAGINGEQYF. The CDR3 DNA follows: TGTGCCAGTAGTGCAGGGATAAACGGCGAGCAGTACTTC.

The rearrangement uses TRBV29-1 and TRBJ1-1, with no clear D. The V and J ends lost 7 bases and 1 base respectively, with 7 bases between them. The germline V gene has CDR1 SQVTM and CDR2 ANQGSEA. This CDR3 is built from 11 residues. The CDR3 DNA is TGCAGCGCCGTGTGGAACACTGAAGCTTTCTTT. As protein: CSAVWNTEAFF.

This rearrangement joins TRBV6-5 to TRBJ2-7; 9 bases match TRBD1. Germline V gives CDR1 MNHEY, CDR2 SVGAGI. The CDR3 is made up of 15 amino acids. With 1 base clipped from V and 8 bases from J, the junction kept 9 bases outside the gene matches. In DNA, the CDR3 is TGTGCCAGCAGTTACTTTACCGGGACAGGGCGTCAGCAGTACTTC. Translating it yields CASSYFTGTGRQQYF.

The chain carries TRBV5-1 and TRBJ2-1; D gene uncertain. The V gene's germline CDR1 is SGHRS and CDR2 YFSETQ. The CDR3 runs 13 residues. Trimming pared 4 bases from V and 7 bases from J, leaving 12 bases between. CDR3 loop: CASSPLPRNEQFF. In DNA, the CDR3 is TGCGCCAGCAGCCCCCTCCCAAGAAATGAGCAGTTCTTC.

V usage is TRBV19 and J usage is TRBJ1-2; a possible D gene is TRBD1 (6 bases). With 4 bases removed from V and 7 bases from J, the gap between germline ends came to 19 bases. CDR1 and CDR2 (germline): LNHDA, SQIVND (reference sequence). CDR3 length: 15 amino acids. CDR3 loop: CASSTDRREGLGYTF. The CDR3 region has the DNA TGTGCCAGTAGTACCGACAGGCGGGAGGGGCTTGGCTACACCTTC.

The rearrangement uses TRBV6-6 and TRBJ1-5, with 9 bases aligning to TRBD1. The germline V gene has CDR1 MNHNY and CDR2 SVGAGI (reference sequence). The CDR3 is 14 residues long. Losses at the gene ends were 6 bases for V and 6 bases for J; bases not matched to a gene: 6. The CDR3 reads CASSLTGGGQPQHF. In DNA form, the CDR3 reads TGTGCCAGCAGCCTTACAGGGGGCGGTCAGCCCCAGCATTTT.

The rearrangement joins TRBV6-1 to TRBJ2-7; D is unresolved. In germline, CDR1 is MNHNS, CDR2 SASEGT. V lost 5 bases and J 4 bases, leaving 6 bases between the germline ends. The CDR3 has 11 amino acids. As DNA, the CDR3 is TGTGCCAGCAGTTCTTGGTACGAGCAGTACTTC. It is translated as CASSSWYEQYF.